The rows below give T cell receptor beta chains drawn from one sample of a study of shared clonotypes between healthy human individuals. Method: immunoSEQ multiplex PCR; TCRdb's copy keeps in-frame clones and lacks some. Here the sample spans 2 million to 2.5 million clones, approximately 90% being singletons. Sequenced material: naive CD4+ T cells from PBMCs. The receptor set was obtained from a man between 18 and 35 years old in good health. Some clones in this sample may be carry-over from other donors' samples. Each CDR3 is given with its conserved first and last residue. A D gene is named only where the DNA matches it firmly. Clone size is shown for a subset of rows, as once, few, many or a class of expanded clone.

CDR3nt,CDR3aa,j_gene,v_gene,abundance,d_gene
TGCGCCAGCACTGGGGACAGGGACGGTTTGGTAGGCTACACCTTC,CASTGDRDGLVGYTF,TRBJ1-2,TRBV5-1,NA,TRBD1
TGTGCCAGCAGTTTAGGGGGAGGGGGCACCTATGGCTACACCTTC,CASSLGGGGTYGYTF,TRBJ1-2,TRBV28,NA,TRBD1
TGTGCCAGCTGCTTAGGGGCGTCGACCACTGAAGCTTTCTTT,CASCLGASTTEAFF,TRBJ1-1,TRBV5-5,NA,NA
TGTGCCAGCAGCTTAAAAACTAGCCGCGAGACCCAGTACTTC,CASSLKTSRETQYF,TRBJ2-5,TRBV5-4,NA,NA
TGTGCCAGCAGCCAAGCCCGCGAGGGGGCTTTTAGAGGGACCCAGTACTTC,CASSQAREGAFRGTQYF,TRBJ2-5,TRBV5-4,NA,TRBD1
TGTGCCAGCAGGATAGCTACAGGGGGACATGGCTACACCTTC,CASRIATGGHGYTF,TRBJ1-2,TRBV6-1,NA,TRBD1
TGTGCCAGCTCACCACAACAAGACAATGAGCAGTTCTTC,CASSPQQDNEQFF,TRBJ2-1,TRBV18,NA,NA
TGTGCCAGCAGTTGGGGACAGGGGGTGTTTGCAACTAATGAAAAACTGTTTTTT,CASSWGQGVFATNEKLFF,TRBJ1-4,TRBV28,NA,TRBD1
TGTGCCAGCAGCGCTAGGACAGGGCAGAGCAATCAGCCCCAGCATTTT,CASSARTGQSNQPQHF,TRBJ1-5,TRBV5-8,NA,TRBD1
TGCGCCAGCACCACGCAGGGGGCCGGGGAGCTGTTTTTT,CASTTQGAGELFF,TRBJ2-2,TRBV5-1,NA,TRBD1
TGCGCCAGCAGGATTGGGGGAGAAGGCTACACCTTC,CASRIGGEGYTF,TRBJ1-2,TRBV5-1,NA,NA
TGTGCCAGCAGTTTGAACGCCGGGGCGGAGGCCTATGGCTACACCTTC,CASSLNAGAEAYGYTF,TRBJ1-2,TRBV6-5,NA,NA
TGCGCCAGCAGCCGAGCGACTAACCCACAGGTTGAGAGAGAGACCCAGTACTTC,CASSRATNPQVERETQYF,TRBJ2-5,TRBV5-1,NA,NA
TGTGCCAGCAGTAGGAGTAGCGGGAGTGCCGGGGAGCTGTTTTTT,CASSRSSGSAGELFF,TRBJ2-2,TRBV2,once,TRBD2
TGTGCCAGCAGTTTATTCGGTGCGGACGAGGAGACCCAGTACTTC,CASSLFGADEETQYF,TRBJ2-5,TRBV28,NA,NA
TGTGCCAGCAGTTTTCCAGGAGCTAACTATGGCTACACCTTC,CASSFPGANYGYTF,TRBJ1-2,TRBV28,NA,NA
TGTGCCAGCAGCACCCCTTTGTTGTCAGGGCACTATGGCTACACCTTC,CASSTPLLSGHYGYTF,TRBJ1-2,TRBV7-9,NA,NA
TGTGCCAGCAGCGTTCACGCAGACACCTACGAGCAGTACTTC,CASSVHADTYEQYF,TRBJ2-7,TRBV9,NA,NA
TGCGCCAGCTCAGAACCGGGAGGCGAGCAGTACTTC,CASSEPGGEQYF,TRBJ2-7,TRBV5-1,once,TRBD2
TGCGCCAGCAGCTTGGCAGGGGGCACCGGGGAGCTGTTTTTT,CASSLAGGTGELFF,TRBJ2-2,TRBV5-1,NA,TRBD1
TGCGCCAGCAGCCCAGTAGGACAGGGGGCTACGGATGAGCAGTTCTTC,CASSPVGQGATDEQFF,TRBJ2-1,TRBV5-1,NA,TRBD1
TGTGCCAGCAGCCGATCGGGCCCTCGGCAGACCCAGTACTTC,CASSRSGPRQTQYF,TRBJ2-5,TRBV7-7,NA,NA
TGTGCCAGCAGTATCCACTCGACAGGACTTAATCAGCCCCAGCATTTT,CASSIHSTGLNQPQHF,TRBJ1-5,TRBV27,NA,NA
TGTGCCAGCAGCCCACAGAGGACAGGGACTGGAAACACCATATATTTT,CASSPQRTGTGNTIYF,TRBJ1-3,TRBV7-2,NA,TRBD1
TGTGCCAGCAGTTTATGGGGACTAGCGGGAGCAGTGGACGAGCAGTACTTC,CASSLWGLAGAVDEQYF,TRBJ2-7,TRBV28,once,TRBD2
TGTGCCATTTTCCGGGGGGGCCAAGAGACCCAGTACTTC,CAIFRGGQETQYF,TRBJ2-5,TRBV30,once,TRBD2
TGTGCCAGCAGCCGGTTAGCGGGAGGCGCAGATACGCAGTATTTT,CASSRLAGGADTQYF,TRBJ2-3,TRBV7-3,NA,TRBD2
TGTGCCAGCAGTTTCAGGGAATATAGCAATCAGCCCCAGCATTTT,CASSFREYSNQPQHF,TRBJ1-5,TRBV28,once,NA
TGTGCCAGCAGCCAAGCCAGGGAGGGTTCCTACGAGCAGTACTTC,CASSQAREGSYEQYF,TRBJ2-7,TRBV5-4,NA,TRBD2
TGTGCCAGCAGCTTAGATCCAGCCACCAACGAGCAGTACTTC,CASSLDPATNEQYF,TRBJ2-7,TRBV7-2,NA,NA